This entry is about one T cell receptor (beta chain). The target of this receptor is not known. No clone much larger than this one lies a single base away; base qualities are absent. The data belong to a study of T cell responses to AZD1222 COVID-19 vaccine (dated by TCRdb to the early 2020s). Regarding the research as a whole: TCR sequencing covered 233 trial participants: 200 to 210 given two doses of AZD1222 and about 26 given two doses of MenACWY control vaccine. Enrollment into the trials was organized by age into subgroups of 18-55, 56-69 and 70-plus years, and those subgroups contained about 160, 30 and 59 TCR-sequenced participants, respectively.

The CDR3 regions of human TCRbeta chains were analyzed by immunosequencing. Concerning the study's data processing: TCRs in the repertoires were compared against a reference library of SARS-CoV-2-specific TCRs that had been generated with the MIRA antigen-specificity platform. Breadth was defined as the fraction of unique TCRs that were SARS-CoV-2-associated. Depth was defined as the fraction of total T cells that were SARS-CoV-2-associated. Using the MIRA data, each spike-specific TCR was mapped to the spike region that the TCR reacts to and placed in a CD4 or CD8 class. Log10-transformed breadth and depth values were compared by one-way ANOVA with Sidak's multiple comparisons tests. TCRdb holds this immuneACCESS table with in-frame rearrangements only. Some clones are missing; in checked studies, unresolved V genes explain under half, and the rest has no known cause. V and J calls and clone size come straight from that table; D and trimming were deduced from the DNA. The sample contains more than 90,000 clones, 88% of them found a single time. The ten largest account for approximately 16% of the sample.

V and J are truncated by 3 bases and 7 bases respectively, leaving an intervening sequence of 12 bases. CDR1 and CDR2 are drawn from the germline V gene: MNHNS, SASEGT. The CDR3 contains 14 residues, cysteine and phenylalanine counted. The read is trimmed to its CDR3 DNA, 42 bases read in frame from base 1. The time point label of this sample denotes: about 28 days (+/-7) after the second vaccine dose. AZD1222 recipients whose second dose came at about 4 weeks and those whose second dose came at about 12 weeks were combined into one group, since spike-specific TCR depth and breadth did not differ between the two schedules. Vaccinee samples came from UK trials COV001 and COV002, including a single-blind randomized controlled phase 2/3 trial of AZD1222 (ChAdOx1 nCoV-19) in healthy adults. Trial participant PBMC samples were collected at day 0 and day 28 after the second dose for TCRbeta chain sequencing.

On the study overall, not on this receptor specifically: The 56-69-year group was small, and its depth increase did not reach significance, likely because of low power. Reportedly, close to half of the unique spike-specific TCRs recognized epitopes lying outside the regions that are mutated in the B.1.351 and B.1.1.7 variants. Only a handful of AZD1222 recipients were SARS-CoV-2 seropositive at baseline, limiting conclusions about previously exposed vaccinees. Because no day 14 peak-response samples were available, the repertoires could be characterized only after the peak T cell response. Vaccine-associated CD4 TCRs spanned the whole spike protein, with dominant responses in regions 160-218 and 743-854. Participants were mostly white British and included more females than males, and it was suggested by the authors that clonal diversity may have been underestimated. After two AZD1222 doses, spike-specific TCR breadth and depth were significantly higher than at day 0 and than in MenACWY recipients.

This TCR was recovered from an adult who received the AZD1222 COVID-19 vaccine. The sequence is built from TRBV6-1 and TRBJ1-4; the best D guess is TRBD1, with 6 bases matching. The sample was peripheral blood, taken 28 days after the second AZD1222 dose. The CDR3 region has the sequence CASSDGGATEKLFF. The nucleotide sequence reads TGTGCCAGCAGTGATGGGGGCGCTACTGAAAAACTGTTTTTT.